A selection of T cell receptor beta chains follows, all from one sample in a study of PD-1 blockade in classical Hodgkin lymphoma. Some clones are missing from TCRdb's copy, which holds only in-frame ones; the method was immunoSEQ multiplex PCR. The table shows about 5,000 clones, with roughly 63% occurring only once. Material: peripheral blood mononuclear cells (PBMCs), obtained at baseline. All receptors come from a human donor with classical Hodgkin lymphoma. CDR3s include the opening cysteine and the closing phenylalanine or tryptophan. The D gene is left open where the match is weak. Some rows have no size entry. The others give once, few or many, or a class for an expanded clone.

>TRBV28|.|15|TRBJ2-1|TRBD1
CASREPGQGNNEQFF
TGTGCCAGCAGGGAACCGGGACAGGGTAACAATGAGCAGTTCTTC
>TRBV5-8|.|13|TRBJ1-1|.
CASSPIANTEAFF
TGTGCCAGCAGCCCCATAGCGAACACTGAAGCTTTCTTT
>TRBV5-6|.|15|TRBJ2-7|TRBD1
CASSRFDRGSYEQYF
TGTGCCAGCAGCCGCTTCGACAGGGGATCCTACGAGCAGTACTTC
>TRBV28|once|14|TRBJ2-7|.
CASSLYGSSYEQYF
TGTGCCAGCAGTTTATACGGGAGCTCCTACGAGCAGTACTTC
>TRBV7-7|.|17|TRBJ2-7|.
CASSLPPGFRAHYEQYF
TGTGCTAGCAGCTTGCCGCCTGGATTTCGGGCACACTACGAGCAGTACTTC
>TRBV7-9|few|16|TRBJ2-3|TRBD1
CASFTGGGGGTDTQYF
TGTGCCAGCTTCACAGGGGGCGGGGGAGGCACAGATACGCAGTATTTT
>TRBV5-1|.|15|TRBJ2-1|.
CASSLSIQSYNEQFF
TGCGCCAGCAGCTTGTCGATACAATCCTACAATGAGCAGTTCTTC
>TRBV5-1|.|15|TRBJ1-5|.
CASTPGGGSNQPQHF
TGCGCCAGCACCCCTGGGGGGGGTAGCAATCAGCCCCAGCATTTT
>TRBV4-2|.|15|TRBJ1-3|.
CASSQAPGVGNTIYF
TGTGCCAGCAGCCAAGCCCCAGGTGTTGGAAACACCATATATTTT
>TRBV27|.|14|TRBJ1-3|.
CASLTQRVGNTIYF
TGTGCCAGTTTGACCCAGAGAGTTGGAAACACCATATATTTT
>TRBV28|once|14|TRBJ1-6|.
CASSPLTSVSPLHF
TGTGCCAGCAGTCCACTGACGTCTGTGTCACCCCTCCACTTT
>TRBV29-1|few|14|TRBJ1-1|TRBD1
CSVRQGFMNTEAFF
TGCAGCGTCAGACAGGGGTTCATGAACACTGAAGCTTTCTTT
>TRBV2|medium-sized|13|TRBJ1-1|.
CASIQAGTTEAFF
TGTGCCAGCATTCAAGCAGGGACCACTGAAGCTTTCTTT
>TRBV6-6|.|16|TRBJ2-1|TRBD2
CASSPSGTSGYNEQFF
TGTGCCAGCAGTCCAAGTGGGACTAGCGGGTACAATGAGCAGTTCTTC
>TRBV7-3|.|13|TRBJ1-1|.
CASSPAANTEAFF
TGTGCCAGCAGCCCCGCGGCTAACACTGAAGCTTTCTTT
>TRBV6-1|.|15|TRBJ2-7|TRBD1
CASSEFETGVYEQYF
TGTGCCAGCAGTGAATTCGAGACAGGGGTCTACGAGCAGTACTTC
>TRBV5-4|.|14|TRBJ2-7|TRBD1
CASSQGQGWYEQYF
TGTGCCAGCAGCCAGGGACAGGGGTGGTACGAGCAGTACTTC
>TRBV29-1|once|13|TRBJ2-7|TRBD1
CSARGQGPYEQYF
TGCAGCGCCCGAGGACAGGGGCCCTACGAGCAGTACTTC
>TRBV28|.|15|TRBJ1-5|.
CASSLTGQNNQPQHF
TGTGCCAGCAGTTTAACAGGCCAAAACAATCAGCCCCAGCATTTT
>TRBV5-6|.|16|TRBJ2-1|TRBD2
CASSLVRGLDGNEQFF
TGTGCCAGCAGCTTGGTAAGGGGACTAGACGGGAATGAGCAGTTCTTC
>TRBV15|.|15|TRBJ2-2|.
CATSRGASDTGELFF
TGTGCCACCAGCAGAGGGGCTAGCGACACCGGGGAGCTGTTTTTT
>TRBV5-6|.|17|TRBJ1-1|TRBD1
CASRLAGGDGVTTEAFF
TGTGCCAGCAGATTGGCAGGGGGAGACGGGGTGACCACTGAAGCTTTCTTT
>TRBV5-4|.|14|TRBJ2-2|.
CASSLGAAAGELFF
TGTGCCAGCAGCTTGGGGGCAGCTGCCGGGGAGCTGTTTTTT
>TRBV6-6|few|14|TRBJ2-1|.
CASSYQTRGGEQFF
TGTGCCAGCAGTTACCAGACTAGAGGGGGGGAGCAGTTCTTC
>TRBV27|.|10|TRBJ2-2|.
CASGTGELFF
TGTGCCAGCGGTACCGGGGAGCTGTTTTTT
>TRBV9|.|15|TRBJ1-2|TRBD1
CASSSRTGLPYGYTF
TGTGCCAGCAGCTCTCGGACAGGGCTACCCTATGGCTACACCTTC
>TRBV9|.|17|TRBJ1-1|TRBD1
CASSETGTGGQVTEAFF
TGTGCCAGCAGCGAGACCGGGACAGGGGGCCAGGTTACCGAAGCTTTCTTT
>TRBV5-1|.|15|TRBJ2-1|TRBD1
CASSLGQGAFYEQFF
TGCGCCAGCAGCTTGGGTCAGGGGGCATTCTATGAGCAGTTCTTC
>TRBV5-1|.|15|TRBJ2-7|TRBD1
CASSLAGGAMYEQYF
TGCGCCAGCAGCCTCGCAGGGGGCGCAATGTACGAGCAGTACTTC
>TRBV30|.|13|TRBJ2-2|.
CAWSARVFGELFF
TGTGCCTGGAGCGCCAGGGTTTTCGGGGAGCTGTTTTTT
>TRBV2|.|13|TRBJ1-2|.
CASITQAGGGYTF
TGTGCCAGCATCACACAGGCCGGGGGGGGCTACACCTTC
>TRBV2|once|12|TRBJ1-1|.
CASTISNTEAFF
TGTGCCAGCACCATTTCCAACACTGAAGCTTTCTTT
>TRBV30|few|12|TRBJ1-2|.
CAWNPGLGGYTF
TGTGCCTGGAACCCGGGACTGGGAGGCTACACCTTC
>TRBV5-1|.|15|TRBJ2-5|TRBD1
CASSLGEGQQETQYF
TGCGCCAGCAGCTTGGGAGAGGGACAGCAAGAGACCCAGTACTTC
>TRBV5-6|.|16|TRBJ2-1|TRBD2
CASSLATTSQYNEQFF
TGTGCCAGCAGCTTAGCAACGACTAGCCAATACAATGAGCAGTTCTTC
>TRBV5-6|.|13|TRBJ2-7|.
CASSLGSSYEQYF
TGTGCCAGCAGCTTGGGGAGCTCCTACGAGCAGTACTTC
>TRBV6-1|few|12|TRBJ1-1|.
CASTLGGREAFF
TGTGCCAGCACCCTGGGAGGGAGAGAAGCTTTCTTT
>TRBV7-2|few|14|TRBJ1-4|.
CASSPSLSNEKLFF
TGTGCCAGCAGCCCCAGCCTATCCAATGAAAAACTGTTTTTT
>TRBV19|.|13|TRBJ2-7|.
CASSIQAYGEQYF
TGTGCCAGTAGTATACAAGCCTACGGAGAGCAGTACTTC
>TRBV5-1|few|16|TRBJ2-3|TRBD2
CASTQLSGRAGDTQYF
TGCGCCAGCACCCAATTAAGCGGGAGGGCCGGAGATACGCAGTATTTT